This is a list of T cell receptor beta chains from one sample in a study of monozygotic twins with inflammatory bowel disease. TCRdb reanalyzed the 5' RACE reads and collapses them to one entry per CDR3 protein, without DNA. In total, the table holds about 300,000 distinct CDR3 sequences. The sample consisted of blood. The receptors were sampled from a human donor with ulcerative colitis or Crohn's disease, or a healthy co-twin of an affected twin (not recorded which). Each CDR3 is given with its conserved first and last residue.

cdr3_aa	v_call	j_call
CASHFRTAGGDTQYF	TRBV27	TRBJ2-3
CASSLEFTGELFF	TRBV7-2	TRBJ2-2
CASRAAGRNTGELFF	TRBV6-2/TRBV6-3	TRBJ2-2
CASSQDRGGYTF	TRBV7-2	TRBJ1-2
CASSLVGNGPQHF	TRBV7-9	TRBJ1-5
CSAGGGVEVWQETQYF	TRBV20-1	TRBJ2-5
CASSQDSETQYF	TRBV3-1	TRBJ2-5
CASSRKFAGVDTGELFF	TRBV5-1	TRBJ2-2
CAISGRDSAGANVLTF	TRBV10-3	TRBJ2-6
CASSLAPGLADNEQFF	TRBV5-1	TRBJ2-1
CSVESAWGRYNEQFF	TRBV29-1	TRBJ2-1
CASSNSNYGYTF	TRBV12-3/TRBV12-4	TRBJ1-2
CASSAREGQPQHF	TRBV19	TRBJ1-5
CASSLLGSGANVLTF	TRBV27	TRBJ2-6
CASSQDYGLSGANVLTF	TRBV4-3	TRBJ2-6
CATSDLRDPTDTQYF	TRBV24-1	TRBJ2-3
CSARDLGEKLFF	TRBV20-1	TRBJ1-4
CASSYSRGLQSNQPQHF	TRBV6-5	TRBJ1-5
CASSPRWDRAGNTIYF	TRBV7-2	TRBJ1-3
CASSKGGYSGTDTQYF	TRBV7-9	TRBJ2-3
CASSIRQGASNQPQHF	TRBV19	TRBJ1-5
CASRTTGSHNQPQHF	TRBV19	TRBJ1-5
CASRTHQLYEQYF	TRBV6-2/TRBV6-3	TRBJ2-7
CASSEEGGGRTDTQYF	TRBV2	TRBJ2-3
CASSSWSYGYTF	TRBV7-2	TRBJ1-2
CASSQTSGAPDEQFF	TRBV28	TRBJ2-1
CGQGGITGELFF	TRBV28	TRBJ2-2
CASSLSPSGSWSYEQYF	TRBV5-1	TRBJ2-7
CASSSAGTGIYEQYF	TRBV2	TRBJ2-7
CAAGAQGRGNTEAFF	TRBV27	TRBJ1-1
CASSFGTGTYNEQFF	TRBV7-8	TRBJ2-1
CASQAEAGWSYEQYF	TRBV5-1	TRBJ2-7
CASSIQGGKDGYTF	TRBV6-6	TRBJ1-2
CASSSFPGTEAFF	TRBV7-2	TRBJ1-1
CASKKWDFSYEQYF	TRBV5-6	TRBJ2-7
CAWSVIPGQGPGNTIYF	TRBV30	TRBJ1-3
CASSQEPGTLLDEQYF	TRBV3-1	TRBJ2-7
CAISSLRQGGADTQYF	TRBV28	TRBJ2-3
CASSPPTGNTDTQYF	TRBV5-5	TRBJ2-3
CSARASSGSSYEQYF	TRBV20-1	TRBJ2-7
CASSFTTGLYDEQFF	TRBV7-2	TRBJ2-1
CASLSRGNTIYF	TRBV27	TRBJ1-3
CSVGGASNQPQHF	TRBV29-1	TRBJ1-5
CASSLNGLAGTEQYF	TRBV7-2	TRBJ2-7
CASSLIGPYNEQFF	TRBV28	TRBJ2-1
CATSGTGNSPLHF	TRBV6-5	TRBJ1-6
CASNLGTDRSSYNSPLHF	TRBV6-7	TRBJ1-6
CASSQDSGVPYNEQFF	TRBV4-2	TRBJ2-1
CASSSGGRRETQYF	TRBV5-4	TRBJ2-5
CASSPPQGRGNTGELFF	TRBV18	TRBJ2-2
CASSQVGQHLAKNIQYF	TRBV4-3	TRBJ2-4